This entry lists 14 T cell receptor beta chains sequenced from one sample in a study of CD8 T cells in ankylosing spondylitis. TCRdb reprocessed the 5' RACE reads with MiXCR, giving one entry per CDR3 protein. The profile covers 250,000 to 300,000 distinct CDR3 sequences, with around 20% appearing a single time and less than 9% taken by the ten largest. Material: blood, either unsorted or a sorted T cell fraction (not recorded which). These receptors were taken from a male donor with ankylosing spondylitis or in good health (not recorded which).

This clonotype has just one count. The chain recombines TRBV9 with TRBJ2-3; D gene ambiguous. The V gene's germline CDR1 is SGDLS and CDR2 YYNGEE. V lost 0 bases to trimming and J lost 4 bases, with 18 bases between them. The CDR3 sequence is 17 residues long. The CDR3 DNA follows: TGTGCCAGCAGCGTAGACCCTTTAGGGCTAATGGCAGATACGCAGTATTTT. Translation gives CASSVDPLGLMADTQYF. Variable domain in full (rest from reference TRBV9 and TRBJ2-3): DSGVTQTPKHLITATGQRVTLRCSPRSGDLSVYWYQQSLDQGLQFLIQYYNGEERAKGNILERFSAQQFPDLHSELNLSSLELGDSALYFCASSVDPLGLMADTQYFGPGTRLTVL.

The chain uses TRBV2 and TRBJ2-2; 7 bases align to TRBD2. The junction had 8 bases not matched to a gene; V was cut back by 7 bases and J by 0 bases. Germline loops: CDR1 SNHLY, CDR2 FYNNEI. This CDR3 contains 16 residues. CDR3 residues: CASKGTIVANTGELFF. The CDR3 DNA reads as TGTGCCAGCAAAGGGACTATCGTCGCGAACACCGGGGAGCTGTTTTTT.

J is TRBJ1-6 and V is TRBV5-1; D gene unclear. The CDR3 extends over 18 amino acids. Per the germline V gene, CDR1 is SGHRS and CDR2 is YFSETQ. V gave up 0 bases and J gave up 10 bases, with 23 bases separating them. This chain's CDR3 is CASSLGIKTRTSYSPLHF. The DNA for the CDR3 is TGCGCCAGCAGCTTGGGGATAAAGACAAGGACCTCATACTCACCCCTCCACTTT.

The rearrangement uses TRBV20-1 and TRBJ2-7, with D possibly being TRBD2 (5 bases). V lost 6 bases to trimming and J lost 0 bases, with 12 bases between them. The CDR3 covers 13 residues. Germline-derived CDR1 and CDR2 are DFQATT and SNEGSKA (reference sequence). CDR3 in amino acids: CSAPDFSSYEQYV. As DNA, the CDR3 is TGCAGTGCCCCGGACTTTAGCTCCTACGAGCAGTACGTC.

The chain joins TRBV20-1 to TRBJ2-7, with D perhaps given as TRBD1 or TRBD2 (5 bases each). Germline lookup yields CDR1 DFQATT and CDR2 SNEGSKA (reference sequence). The CDR3 consists of 12 residues. The germline V and J ends were trimmed by 6 bases and 4 bases, with 13 bases remaining between them. The CDR3 here is CSADRDGYEQYV. CDR3 nucleotide sequence: TGCAGTGCGGACCGGGACGGATACGAGCAGTACGTC.

This chain uses TRBV5-1 with TRBJ1-1; 8 bases are shared with TRBD1. CDR1 and CDR2 (germline): SGHRS, YFSETQ. The V segment lost 0 bases and the J segment 10 bases; nucleotides outside the gene matches: 5. The CDR3 is made up of 13 amino acids. The CDR3 region has the DNA TGCGCCAGCAGCTTGGAGAGTCAGGGGGCAGCTTTCTTT. It translates to CASSLESQGAAFF.

The chain carries TRBV3-1 and TRBJ2-2; a weak D match, TRBD2 (6 bases). CDR3 length equals 14 residues. The germline CDR1 and CDR2 sequences are LGHDT and YNNKEL (reference sequence). V lost 1 base to trimming and J lost 5 bases, with 8 bases between them. In DNA form, the CDR3 reads TGTGCCAGCAGCCAAGGGGAGGTGACCGGGGAGCTGTTTTTT. Encoded protein: CASSQGEVTGELFF. The variable domain in full, with the rest retrieved from reference TRBV3-1 and TRBJ2-2, is DTAVSQTPKYLVTQMGNDKSIKCEQNLGHDTMYWYKQDSKKFLKIMFSYNNKELIINETVPNRFSPKSPDKAHLNLHINSLELGDSAVYFCASSQGEVTGELFFGEGSRLTVL.

This clonotype was seen a few times. The rearrangement uses TRBV5-1 and TRBJ2-7; D gene unclear. Trimming pared 1 base from V and 3 bases from J, leaving 8 bases between. The CDR3 sequence is 13 residues long. Germline-derived CDR1 and CDR2 are SGHRS and YFSETQ. The CDR3 loop reads CASSLTVNYEQYV. The CDR3, as DNA: TGCGCCAGCAGCTTGACAGTTAACTACGAGCAGTACGTC.

Only one count was recorded for this clonotype. This sequence joins TRBV5-1 and TRBJ2-5; D perhaps matches TRBD2 (6 bases). CDR1 is SGHRS, CDR2 YFSETQ, per germline. CDR3 length: 15 residues. V lost 2 bases and J lost 1, with 12 bases in between. CDR3 sequence: CASSFRESGQETQYF. CDR3 DNA: TGCGCCAGCAGCTTCCGGGAGAGCGGCCAAGAGACCCAGTACTTC. The full variable domain, with the rest looked up from reference TRBV5-1 and TRBJ2-5, is KAGVTQTPRYLIKTRGQQVTLSCSPISGHRSVSWYQQTPGQGLQFLFEYFSETQRNKGNFPGRFSGRQFSNSRSEMNVSTLELGDSALYLCASSFRESGQETQYFGPGTRLLVL.

V and J are TRBV2 and TRBJ1-6, with a weak D call TRBD1 (6 bases). The V and J ends lost 6 bases and 18 bases respectively, with 18 bases between them. Looked up from germline, CDR1 is SNHLY and CDR2 is FYNNEI. The CDR3 is 12 residues long. The CDR3 is CASRERGRGAHF. The CDR3 DNA follows: TGTGCCAGCAGGGAACGGGGCAGGGGCGCCCACTTT. Drawing the rest from reference TRBV2 and TRBJ1-6, the complete variable domain is EPEVTQTPSHQVTQMGQEVILRCVPISNHLYFYWYRQILGQKVEFLVSFYNNEISEKSEIFDDQFSVERPDGSNFTLKIRSTKLEDSAMYFCASRERGRGAHFGNGTRLTVT.

This sequence joins TRBV20-1 and TRBJ2-3; 7 nucleotides match TRBD2. The CDR3 is 14 amino acids. V dropped 6 bases and J dropped 4; count of bases not matched to a gene: 10. CDR1 and CDR2 from the germline V gene are DFQATT and SNEGSKA (reference sequence). CDR3 nucleotides: TGCAGTGCCTGGTCTGGGGGGGGGGCAGATACGCAGTATTTT. The encoded protein is CSAWSGGGADTQYF.

This clonotype was found a few times. The chain couples TRBV12-3 or TRBV12-4 to TRBJ1-1, with TRBD1 matching over 7 bases. The V and J ends lost 7 bases and 6 bases, in that order; junction bases with no gene match: 11. The CDR3 contains 14 residues. In DNA form, the CDR3 reads TGTGCCAGCACCCCGGGACAGCCGTTTTCTGAAGCTTTCTTT. Encoded protein: CASTPGQPFSEAFF.

This clonotype was observed a handful of times. The chain uses TRBV10-2 and TRBJ2-7, with 8 bases lining up with TRBD2. Germline V gives CDR1 WSHSY, CDR2 SAAADI. The V and J ends lost 2 bases and 7 bases, in that order; junction bases with no gene match: 4. The CDR3 contains 13 residues. CDR3 sequence (DNA): TGCGCCAGCAGTGAGAACGGGAGGGAGGAGCAGTACGTC. Protein product: CASSENGREEQYV.

This clonotype was recorded at least ten times. An end of the junction does not agree with germline; a read error may underlie this. This chain uses TRBV7-7 with TRBJ2-1; tentative D call: TRBD1 (6 bases). Germline lookup yields CDR1 SSHAT and CDR2 FNYEAQ (reference sequence). This CDR3 is 15 amino acids long. CDR3 residues: CASSPGVGTPEEQFF. CDR3 in DNA: TGTGCTAGCAGCCCAGGGGTGGGGACGCCGGAGGAGCAGTTCTTC.